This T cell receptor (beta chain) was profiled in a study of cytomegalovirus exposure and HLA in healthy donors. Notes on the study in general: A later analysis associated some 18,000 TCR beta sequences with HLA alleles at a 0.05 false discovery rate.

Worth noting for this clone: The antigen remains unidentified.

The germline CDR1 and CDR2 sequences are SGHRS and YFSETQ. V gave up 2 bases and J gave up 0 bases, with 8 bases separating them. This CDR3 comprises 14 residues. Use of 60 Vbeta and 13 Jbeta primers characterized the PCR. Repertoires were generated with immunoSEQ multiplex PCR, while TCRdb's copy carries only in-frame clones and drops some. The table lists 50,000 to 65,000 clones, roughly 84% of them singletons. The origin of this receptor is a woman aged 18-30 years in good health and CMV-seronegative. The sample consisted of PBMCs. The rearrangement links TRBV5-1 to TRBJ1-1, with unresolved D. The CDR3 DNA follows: TGCGCCAGCAGCTTCGAGCGGATGAACACTGAAGCTTTCTTT. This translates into CASSFERMNTEAFF.